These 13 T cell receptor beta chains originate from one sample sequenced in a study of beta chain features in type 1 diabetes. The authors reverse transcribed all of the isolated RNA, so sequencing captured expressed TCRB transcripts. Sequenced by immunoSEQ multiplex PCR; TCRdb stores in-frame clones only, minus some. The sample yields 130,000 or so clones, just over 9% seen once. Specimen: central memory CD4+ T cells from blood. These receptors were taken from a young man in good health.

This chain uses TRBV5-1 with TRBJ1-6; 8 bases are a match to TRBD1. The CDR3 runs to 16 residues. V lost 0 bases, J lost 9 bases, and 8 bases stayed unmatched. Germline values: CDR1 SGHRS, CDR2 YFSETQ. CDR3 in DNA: TGCGCCAGCAGCTTGGGACAGGGGCTGCTTGTTTCACCCCTCCACTTT. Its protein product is CASSLGQGLLVSPLHF. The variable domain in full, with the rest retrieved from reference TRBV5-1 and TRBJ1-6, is KAGVTQTPRYLIKTRGQQVTLSCSPISGHRSVSWYQQTPGQGLQFLFEYFSETQRNKGNFPGRFSGRQFSNSRSEMNVSTLELGDSALYLCASSLGQGLLVSPLHFGNGTRLTVT.

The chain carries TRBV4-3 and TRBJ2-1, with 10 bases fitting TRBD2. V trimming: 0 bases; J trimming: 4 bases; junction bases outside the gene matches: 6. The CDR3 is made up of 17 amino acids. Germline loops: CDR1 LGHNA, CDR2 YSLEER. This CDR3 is CASSQDVLAGGYNEQFF. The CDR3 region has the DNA TGCGCCAGCAGCCAAGACGTATTAGCGGGGGGTTACAATGAGCAGTTCTTC.

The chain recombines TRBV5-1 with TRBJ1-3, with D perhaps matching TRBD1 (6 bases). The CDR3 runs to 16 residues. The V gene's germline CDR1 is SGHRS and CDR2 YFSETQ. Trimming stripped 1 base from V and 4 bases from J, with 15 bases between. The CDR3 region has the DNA TGCGCCAGCAGCTTGCTAGGGGGTGATTCCGGAAACACCATATATTTT. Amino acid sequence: CASSLLGGDSGNTIYF.

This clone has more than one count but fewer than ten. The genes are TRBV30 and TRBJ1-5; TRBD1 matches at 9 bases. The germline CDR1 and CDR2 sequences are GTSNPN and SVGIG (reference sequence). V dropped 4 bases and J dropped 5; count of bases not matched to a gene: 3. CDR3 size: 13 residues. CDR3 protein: CAWNRGLDQPQHF. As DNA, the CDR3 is TGTGCCTGGAACAGGGGGCTAGATCAGCCCCAGCATTTT.

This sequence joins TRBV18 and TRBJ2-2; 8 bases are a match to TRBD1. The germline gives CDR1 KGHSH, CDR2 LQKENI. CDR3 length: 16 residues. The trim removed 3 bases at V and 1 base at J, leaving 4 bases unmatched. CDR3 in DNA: TGTGCCAGCTCACCTACCGGGACAGGGAACACCGGGGAGCTGTTTTTT. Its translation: CASSPTGTGNTGELFF.

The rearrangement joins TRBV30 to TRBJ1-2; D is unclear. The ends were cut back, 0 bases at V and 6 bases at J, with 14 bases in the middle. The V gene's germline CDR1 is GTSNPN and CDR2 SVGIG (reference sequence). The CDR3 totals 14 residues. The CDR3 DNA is TGTGCCTGGAGTGTACAACGGGTGTACGATGGCTACACCTTC. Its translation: CAWSVQRVYDGYTF.

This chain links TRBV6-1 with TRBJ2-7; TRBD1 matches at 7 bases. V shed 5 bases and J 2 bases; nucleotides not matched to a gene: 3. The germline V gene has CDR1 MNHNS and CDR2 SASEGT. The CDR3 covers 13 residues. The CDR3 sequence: CASSSQGPYEQYF. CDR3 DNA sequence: TGTGCCAGCAGTTCACAGGGGCCCTACGAGCAGTACTTC.

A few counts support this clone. DNA for the CDR3: TGTGCCAGCAGCCCGGGAGCTTATAGCAATCAGCCCCAGCATTTT. Its protein is CASSPGAYSNQPQHF. V and J are TRBV9 and TRBJ1-5; no firm D call. CDR1 and CDR2 from the germline V gene are SGDLS and YYNGEE. Trimming pared 4 bases from V and 0 bases from J, leaving 11 bases between. The CDR3 contains 15 residues.

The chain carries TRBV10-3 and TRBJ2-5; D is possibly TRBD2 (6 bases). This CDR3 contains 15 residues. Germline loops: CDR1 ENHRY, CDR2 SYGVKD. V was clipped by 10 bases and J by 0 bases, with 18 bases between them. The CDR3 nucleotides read TGTGCCACCGTGACGGGCGGGGCTAACCAAGAGACCCAGTACTTC. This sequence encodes CATVTGGANQETQYF.

DNA of the CDR3: TGTGCCAGCAGGAGAGTTATTCAGGGCACTGGGGCCAACGTCCTGACTTTC. Translating it yields CASRRVIQGTGANVLTF. The chain has TRBV27 and TRBJ2-6, with D maybe TRBD1 (5 bases). Trimming took 6 bases from V and 2 from J, leaving 17 bases between them. This CDR3 spans 17 amino acids. The V gene's germline CDR1 is MNHEY and CDR2 SMNVEV (reference sequence).

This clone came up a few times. The CDR3 nucleotides are TGTGCCAGCAGTTACCGGGACTCCGAAAAACTGTTTTTT. Translating it yields CASSYRDSEKLFF. V usage is TRBV6-6 and J usage is TRBJ1-4; tentative D call: TRBD1 (5 bases). Between the trimmed V and J ends, which lost 2 bases and 8 bases, there was a span of 9 bases. Germline V gene lookup returns CDR1 MNHNY and CDR2 SVGAGI (reference sequence). The CDR3 spans 13 residues.

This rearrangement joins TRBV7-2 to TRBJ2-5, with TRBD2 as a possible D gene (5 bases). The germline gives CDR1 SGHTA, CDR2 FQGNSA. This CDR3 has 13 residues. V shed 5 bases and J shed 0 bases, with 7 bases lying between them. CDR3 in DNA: TGTGCCAGCAGCAAGCGGTACCAAGAGACCCAGTACTTC. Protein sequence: CASSKRYQETQYF.

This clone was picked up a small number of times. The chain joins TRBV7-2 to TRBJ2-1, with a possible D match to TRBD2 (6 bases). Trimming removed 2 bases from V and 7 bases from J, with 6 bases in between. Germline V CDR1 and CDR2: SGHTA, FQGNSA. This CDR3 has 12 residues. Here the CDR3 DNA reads TGTGCCAGCAGCTTACTAGCGAATGAGCAGTTCTTC. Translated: CASSLLANEQFF.